This T cell receptor (beta chain) was captured in a study of regulatory T cells in long-lasting Graves disease. Points from the study as a whole: Persistent disease preferred TRBV28, TRBJ1-2 and TRBJ2-5; new disease, TRBV20-1 and TRBJ2-1.

Per germline, CDR1 SEHNR and CDR2 FQNEAQ (reference sequence). V lost 5 bases to trimming and J lost 3 bases, with 13 bases between them. The CDR3 sequence is 14 residues long. Investigators prepared the TCR beta libraries by applying iRepertoire HTBI primers and Arm-PCR of CDR3 regions. A single record per CDR3 protein comes from TCRdb applying MiXCR to the multiplex PCR reads. The table shows 530,000 or so distinct CDR3 sequences, with roughly 13% occurring only once. Noted time point: newly diagnosed GD, antithyroid drugs for less than 3 months. PBMCs provided the RNA from which the TCR library was made. At least ten counts were recorded for this clonotype. What it binds is unknown. These data were likewise used in another study, on T cells in Graves' hyperthyroidism and ophthalmopathy. As that study records: Uncontrolled infection, other autoimmune disease, pregnancy or lactation excluded patients.

Here the sequenced sample was peripheral blood mononuclear cells (PBMCs), taken at new diagnosis, from a patient treated with antithyroid drugs. The sequence came from a man aged 25 to 40 with Graves disease. The rearrangement links TRBV7-9 to TRBJ2-5; perhaps TRBD2 as D (6 bases). This CDR3 is CASSPRDSKETQYF. As DNA, the CDR3 is TGTGCCAGCAGCCCCCGGGACTCCAAAGAGACCCAGTACTTC.